A selection of T cell receptor beta chains follows, all from one sample in a study of blood T cell repertoires in COVID-19. TCRdb's copy holds only in-frame clones and misses some; the assay was immunoSEQ multiplex PCR. The sample contains about 68,000 clones, 87% of which appear only once. The sample taken for sequencing was peripheral blood. The receptors come from a woman between 45 and 60 years old with COVID-19, enrolled during active disease. The CDR3 runs from the conserved cysteine through the conserved F or W. A D gene is named only where the DNA matches it firmly. Some rows mark clone size as missing; the rest say once, few, many or name a class of expanded clone.

TRBV7-2,TRBJ2-1,.,TRBD2,CASSLDAGVSNEQFF,TGTGCCAGCAGCTTAGACGCGGGAGTGAGTAATGAGCAGTTCTTC
TRBV10-3,TRBJ1-5,.,.,CAISEDRGSRQPQHF,TGTGCCATCAGTGAGGACCGAGGTAGCCGTCAGCCCCAGCATTTT
TRBV7-3,TRBJ2-3,.,.,CASSRAGGLTDTQYF,TGTGCCAGCAGCCGAGCGGGCGGCCTCACAGATACGCAGTATTTT
TRBV30,TRBJ2-7,few,.,CAWSASGSSEQYF,TGTGCCTGGAGTGCATCCGGGAGTTCCGAGCAGTACTTC
TRBV6-5,TRBJ2-7,.,.,CASSRGTAIYEQYF,TGTGCCAGCAGTCGCGGGACAGCGATCTACGAGCAGTACTTC
TRBV7-2,TRBJ2-7,few,TRBD1,CASSFGTGYWEQYF,TGTGCCAGCAGCTTCGGGACAGGGTACTGGGAGCAGTACTTC
TRBV4-2,TRBJ2-3,.,TRBD2,CASSQDGSGSYSDTQYF,TGTGCCAGCAGCCAAGATGGAAGCGGGAGCTATTCAGATACGCAGTATTTT
TRBV7-2,TRBJ2-7,.,TRBD1,CASSIGTGGYEQYF,TGTGCCAGCAGCATTGGGACAGGCGGATACGAGCAGTACTTC
TRBV6-5,TRBJ1-2,.,.,CASSYRPANYGYTF,TGTGCCAGCAGTTACCGTCCGGCTAACTATGGCTACACCTTC
TRBV6-1,TRBJ2-3,.,.,CASSEIWRTSLSTDTQYF,TGTGCCAGCAGTGAAATATGGAGGACTTCCCTTAGCACAGATACGCAGTATTTT
TRBV7-3,TRBJ2-1,.,TRBD2,CASSISGTRFNEQFF,TGTGCCAGCAGCATCTCCGGGACTAGGTTCAATGAGCAGTTCTTC
TRBV21-1,TRBJ2-1,.,.,CASSKLLPGGSDEQFF,TGTGCCAGCAGCAAATTATTGCCTGGGGGCTCCGATGAGCAGTTCTTC
TRBV2,TRBJ2-1,.,.,CASSSIEGYNEQFF,TGTGCCAGCAGTTCTATCGAGGGCTACAATGAGCAGTTCTTC
TRBV5-8,TRBJ2-1,.,.,CASSVGTSSSYNEQFF,TGTGCCAGCAGCGTCGGGACTTCCAGCTCCTACAATGAGCAGTTCTTC
TRBV14,TRBJ2-2,.,.,CASSPDRTNTGELFF,TGTGCCAGCAGCCCCGACAGGACGAACACCGGGGAGCTGTTTTTT
TRBV28,TRBJ2-3,.,TRBD2,CASSPPPPSGIGTDTQYF,TGTGCCAGCAGTCCTCCTCCCCCTAGCGGGATCGGCACAGATACGCAGTATTTT
TRBV5-1,TRBJ2-2,.,.,CASSLVEAGELFF,TGCGCCAGCAGCTTGGTGGAGGCCGGGGAGCTGTTTTTT
TRBV18,TRBJ2-1,.,TRBD2,CASSPPSGASGYNEQFF,TGTGCCAGCTCACCACCCTCCGGGGCTAGCGGCTACAATGAGCAGTTCTTC
TRBV24-1,TRBJ2-7,.,.,CATSDSAGTLLEQYF,TGTGCCACCAGTGACTCCGCCGGGACACTTTTAGAGCAGTACTTC
TRBV7-4,TRBJ2-5,few,.,CASSFDRYGETQYF,TGTGCCAGCAGCTTTGACAGGTACGGTGAGACCCAGTACTTC
TRBV6-1,TRBJ1-5,.,.,CASSELLYSNQPQHF,TGTGCCAGCAGTGAACTCCTCTATAGCAATCAGCCCCAGCATTTT
TRBV9,TRBJ2-7,.,.,CASSWRESGEQYF,TGTGCCAGCAGCTGGAGGGAGTCGGGCGAGCAGTACTTC